The 24 T cell receptor beta chains in this list originate from one sample, sequenced in a study of blood T cell repertoires in COVID-19. The assay was immunoSEQ multiplex PCR, and TCRdb's table has in-frame clones only and misses some. The table has about 440,000 clones, approximately 89% seen once. Material for sequencing was peripheral blood. The receptors originated from a woman aged 45-60 years with COVID-19, enrolled during active disease.

The chain uses TRBV6-5 and TRBJ2-3; 7 bases align to TRBD2. Germline V gives CDR1 MNHEY, CDR2 SVGAGI. This CDR3 has 13 residues. Trimming at V came to 2 bases and at J to 6 bases, leaving 2 bases not matched to a gene. CDR3 in amino acids: CASSYRAGDTQYF. CDR3 DNA: TGTGCCAGCAGTTACCGAGCGGGGGATACGCAGTATTTT.

This clone was seen only once. The V gene is TRBV18, the J gene TRBJ2-3, with 7 bases aligning to TRBD1. V was clipped by 0 bases and J by 5 bases; unmatched bases: 5. The CDR3 consists of 15 residues. The germline V gene encodes CDR1 KGHSH and CDR2 LQKENI. The CDR3 DNA reads TGTGCCAGCTCACCACCGGGACAGACTATAGATACGCAGTATTTT. Residues: CASSPPGQTIDTQYF.

The rearrangement links TRBV4-2 to TRBJ2-3; D is possibly TRBD2 (6 bases). Trimming took 0 bases from V and 5 from J, leaving 21 bases between them. Germline V gives CDR1 LGHNA, CDR2 YNFKEQ. The CDR3 is made up of 18 amino acids. DNA for the CDR3: TGTGCCAGCAGCCAAGATTCGGAGCGGGCCCTCCCTGGAGATACGCAGTATTTT. Translated, it gives CASSQDSERALPGDTQYF.

The chain uses TRBV19 and TRBJ1-5; TRBD1 agrees at 7 bases. V was clipped by 2 bases and J by 2 bases; unmatched bases: 6. Germline V gene sequence: CDR1 LNHDA, CDR2 SQIVND (reference sequence). The CDR3 totals 16 residues. CDR3: CASSIYTGTGNQPQHF. CDR3 DNA sequence: TGTGCCAGTAGTATATATACGGGGACAGGCAATCAGCCCCAGCATTTT.

The V call is TRBV5-1, the J call TRBJ1-1, with D unclear. This CDR3 is 14 amino acids long. CDR1 is SGHRS and CDR2 is YFSETQ in the germline V gene. The V and J ends lost 4 bases and 7 bases respectively, with 17 bases between them. The chain's CDR3 is CASSPGVVGHEAFF. For the CDR3, the DNA is TGCGCCAGCAGCCCCGGGGTAGTTGGTCATGAAGCTTTCTTT.

The chain links TRBV3-1 (or the pseudogene TRBV3-2) to TRBJ1-1; a weak D match, TRBD1 (5 bases). This CDR3 has 12 residues. The germline V and J ends were trimmed by 7 bases and 0 bases, with 6 bases remaining between them. The germline CDR1 and CDR2 sequences are LGHDT and YNNKEL (reference sequence). The CDR3 spells CASKGMNTEAFF. The DNA of the CDR3 is TGTGCCAGCAAGGGGATGAACACTGAAGCTTTCTTT.

The chain links TRBV19 to TRBJ1-1; 10 nucleotides line up with TRBD1. This CDR3 is 15 amino acids long. With 6 bases clipped from V and 3 bases from J, the junction kept 7 bases outside the gene matches. Germline CDR1 LNHDA, CDR2 SQIVND (reference sequence). CDR3 protein: CASSTLGTGDTEAFF. The DNA for the CDR3 is TGTGCCAGTAGCACTCTGGGGACAGGGGACACTGAAGCTTTCTTT. The full variable domain, its missing parts supplied by reference TRBV19 and TRBJ1-1, is DGGITQSPKYLFRKEGQNVTLSCEQNLNHDAMYWYRQDPGQGLRLIYYSQIVNDFQKGDIAEGYSVSREKKESFPLTVTSAQKNPTAFYLCASSTLGTGDTEAFFGQGTRLTVV.

This clone is a singleton in its sample. The V gene is TRBV11-2, the J gene TRBJ1-3; maybe TRBD1 (5 bases). The CDR3 is 15 residues long. Germline V lookup: CDR1 SGHAT, CDR2 FQNNGV. V was shortened by 5 bases and J by 4 bases, with 15 bases between the two germline ends. CDR3 DNA: TGTGCCAGCAGCCGGTGGGGGGATGACGGAAACACCATATATTTT. The encoded protein is CASSRWGDDGNTIYF.

With regard to this clone: Additional DNA sequences in this sample encode the identical CDR3. The chain joins TRBV18 to TRBJ1-2; 9 bases agree with TRBD1. The germline CDR1 and CDR2 sequences are KGHSH and LQKENI. The CDR3 is made up of 14 amino acids. V trimming: 3 bases; J trimming: 2 bases; junction bases outside the gene matches: 1. The CDR3 is CASSPGQGNYGYTF. DNA of the CDR3: TGTGCCAGCTCACCCGGACAGGGGAACTATGGCTACACCTTC.

This chain's CDR3 is CSGTGDGNTIYF. The CDR3 DNA reads TGCAGCGGTACAGGGGACGGAAACACCATATATTTT. The gene calls are TRBV29-1 and TRBJ1-3; 7 positions agree with TRBD1. V shed 7 bases and J 4 bases; nucleotides not matched to a gene: 4. Germline CDR1 reads SQVTM; CDR2 reads ANQGSEA. The CDR3 consists of 12 residues. The variable domain in full, with the rest retrieved from reference TRBV29-1 and TRBJ1-3, is SAVISQKPSRDICQRGTSLTIQCQVDSQVTMMFWYRQQPGQSLTLIATANQGSEATYESGFVIDKFPISRPNLTFSTLTVSNMSPEDSSIYLCSGTGDGNTIYFGEGSWLTVV.

This clone has just one count. The CDR3 region is CASSVDNRGLGEQYF. CDR3 coding DNA: TGTGCCAGCAGCGTAGATAACAGGGGGCTTGGAGAGCAGTACTTC. V usage is TRBV9 and J usage is TRBJ2-7; 9 bases fit TRBD1. There are 15 residues in the CDR3. CDR1 and CDR2 (germline): SGDLS, YYNGEE. V was clipped by 0 bases and J by 7 bases; unmatched bases: 8.

The V call is TRBV6-5, the J call TRBJ1-2, with unresolved D. With 2 bases removed from V and 8 bases from J, the gap between germline ends came to 9 bases. The CDR3 runs 12 residues. CDR1 MNHEY and CDR2 SVGAGI come from the germline V gene. This CDR3 reads CASSYEGGGYTF. The CDR3 bases are TGTGCCAGCAGTTACGAGGGTGGGGGCTACACCTTC.

The gene calls are TRBV29-1 and TRBJ2-7; D is uncertain. The CDR3 has 11 amino acids. The germline V gene has CDR1 SQVTM and CDR2 ANQGSEA. V gave up 6 bases and J gave up 7 bases, with 13 bases separating them. The CDR3 is CSVLERREQYF. Written as DNA, the CDR3 is TGCAGCGTGTTGGAGCGAAGGGAGCAGTACTTC.

This clone was seen only once. This sample includes further DNA sequences coding for the same CDR3. This chain joins TRBV9 and TRBJ2-2; 7 nucleotides match TRBD1. V shed 0 bases and J 5 bases; nucleotides not matched to a gene: 4. This CDR3 comprises 15 residues. Germline V lookup: CDR1 SGDLS, CDR2 YYNGEE. The CDR3 protein is CASSVEGGGTGELFF. The CDR3 DNA sequence: TGTGCCAGCAGCGTAGAAGGGGGCGGGACCGGGGAGCTGTTTTTT.

The chain employs TRBV3-1 (or the pseudogene TRBV3-2) and TRBJ2-3; TRBD2 matches 12 bases. V trimming: 5 bases; J trimming: 1 base; junction bases outside the gene matches: 4. The CDR3 is 16 residues long. CDR1 is LGHDT and CDR2 is YNNKEL in the germline V gene (reference sequence). The CDR3 sequence is CASSSRTSGGTDTQYF. The CDR3 DNA reads as TGTGCCAGCAGCTCTCGGACTAGCGGGGGCACAGATACGCAGTATTTT.

The V and J genes are TRBV24-1 and TRBJ2-2, with a weak D call TRBD2 (6 bases). The V end was cut by 9 bases, the J end by 1 base, with 11 bases between. Germline assignment: CDR1 KGHDR and CDR2 SFDVKD. The CDR3 length is 14 residues. CDR3 residues: CATAGTLNTGELFF. CDR3 sequence (DNA): TGTGCCACCGCCGGGACTTTGAACACCGGGGAGCTGTTTTTT.

The chain is built from TRBV20-1 and TRBJ2-3; D may be TRBD2 (6 bases). There are 11 residues in the CDR3. The V end was cut by 5 bases, the J end by 14 bases, with 17 bases between. Germline lookup yields CDR1 DFQATT and CDR2 SNEGSKA (reference sequence). The CDR3 DNA reads TGCAGTGCTCCAATTGGACTAATTGGGTATTTT. Its protein product is CSAPIGLIGYF.

The chain couples TRBV28 to TRBJ1-5, with D perhaps matching TRBD1 (6 bases). The germline V gene has CDR1 MDHEN and CDR2 SYDVKM. V was trimmed by 7 bases and J by 2 bases, leaving 15 bases between them. The CDR3 totals 15 residues. For the CDR3, the DNA is TGTGCCAGCATCTGGGGGGGCGGGGGCAATCAGCCCCAGCATTTT. Its protein product is CASIWGGGGNQPQHF.

The CDR3 coding sequence is TGTGCCATATCCATGACAGGGGAAGGGAACTATGGCTACACCTTC. This sequence encodes CAISMTGEGNYGYTF. The chain links TRBV10-3 to TRBJ1-2, with 8 bases identical to TRBD1. CDR1 is ENHRY and CDR2 is SYGVKD in the germline V gene. The CDR3 covers 15 residues. Trimming cost V 9 bases and J 2 bases; bases outside gene matches: 11.

The gene calls are TRBV9 and TRBJ1-6; 7 bases agree with TRBD1. The CDR3 runs to 16 residues. Germline V CDR1 and CDR2: SGDLS, YYNGEE. The V gene end was trimmed by 4 bases and the J gene end by 5 bases; junction bases not matched to a gene: 9. CDR3 sequence reads: CASSPRPQGNNSPLHF. In DNA, the CDR3 is TGTGCCAGCAGCCCCAGACCACAGGGGAATAATTCACCCCTCCACTTT.

The chain combines TRBV6-6 with TRBJ2-7; maybe TRBD2 (6 bases). Looked up from germline, CDR1 is MNHNY and CDR2 is SVGAGI (reference sequence). This CDR3 has 14 amino acids. The germline V and J ends were trimmed by 6 bases and 0 bases, with 12 bases remaining between them. The chain's CDR3 is CASRQDGSSYEQYF. In DNA, the CDR3 is TGTGCCAGCAGACAAGACGGGAGCTCCTACGAGCAGTACTTC.

This clone came up once. The chain employs TRBV28 and TRBJ2-5; D is unresolved. Germline CDR1 is MDHEN and CDR2 is SYDVKM. V was trimmed by 1 base and J by 3 bases, leaving 9 bases between them. This CDR3 is built from 14 residues. Here the CDR3 reads CASSLFVAKETQYF. The DNA of the CDR3 is TGTGCCAGCAGTTTATTCGTCGCTAAAGAGACCCAGTACTTC.

This chain joins TRBV19 and TRBJ2-1; 11 nucleotides line up with TRBD1. The CDR3 length is 13 residues. Unmatched junction bases numbered 3, after V lost 7 bases and J lost 7 bases. Germline V gives CDR1 LNHDA, CDR2 SQIVND (reference sequence). CDR3 DNA sequence: TGTGCCAGTACCAGGGACAGGGGGAATGAGCAGTTCTTC. It encodes CASTRDRGNEQFF.

This clone was recorded once. The chain joins TRBV2 to TRBJ1-2; the match to TRBD1 covers 7 bases. The CDR3 totals 13 residues. CDR1 and CDR2 from the germline V gene are SNHLY and FYNNEI. Germline trimming cut 2 bases from V and 6 bases from J; bases unmatched to any gene: 3. In DNA form, the CDR3 reads TGTGCCAGCAGTGAAAGGGGGCCGGATGGCTACACCTTC. Its translation: CASSERGPDGYTF.